A single sample is the source of the 16 T cell receptor beta chains below, sequenced in a study of T cells in localized non-small cell lung cancer. Generated by immunoSEQ multiplex PCR, the TCRdb table keeps only in-frame clones and is missing some. This sample carries around 69,000 clones, around 90% of them seen once, and the ten largest clones take almost 2%. The sequenced sample was peripheral blood, obtained before any cancer treatment. Source of these receptors: a woman aged 35-75 years with stage I lung adenocarcinoma.

V is TRBV6-5 and J is TRBJ1-2; D is ambiguous. The germline gives CDR1 MNHEY, CDR2 SVGAGI. The CDR3 has 12 residues. Trimming took off 7 bases at V and 2 bases at J, with 8 bases between the two ends. DNA of the CDR3: TGTGCCAGCAAAAGTTTCAACTATGGCTACACCTTC. This codes for CASKSFNYGYTF.

The chain employs TRBV5-4 and TRBJ1-1; D might be TRBD1 (6 bases). Trimming cost V 2 bases and J 4 bases, with 15 bases left between them. The germline V gene has CDR1 SGHNT and CDR2 YYREEE (reference sequence). The CDR3 loop spans 15 amino acids. CDR3 nucleotides: TGTGCCAGCAGCTTCGGGGCAGGGGTTCTCACTGAAGCTTTCTTT. It codes for CASSFGAGVLTEAFF.

The gene calls are TRBV7-6 and TRBJ2-2; D is unresolved. Germline V gene sequence: CDR1 SGHVS, CDR2 FNYEAQ. The CDR3 is 16 residues long. Trimming removed 0 bases at V and 1 base at J, with 9 bases between. For the CDR3, the DNA is TGTGCCAGCAGCTTAGCGGCAGTACGGAACACCGGGGAGCTGTTTTTT. Amino acids: CASSLAAVRNTGELFF.

This rearrangement joins TRBV9 to TRBJ2-3; D may match TRBD1 or TRBD2 (5 bases each). This CDR3 contains 16 residues. Germline V gene data show CDR1 as SGDLS and CDR2 as YYNGEE. V lost 3 bases and J lost 2, with 16 bases in between. CDR3 protein: CASSATGTEITDTQYF. DNA of the CDR3: TGTGCCAGCAGCGCTACCGGGACGGAAATCACAGATACGCAGTATTTT.

This sequence joins TRBV5-1 and TRBJ1-4; tentatively, D is TRBD1 (6 bases). The CDR3 loop spans 16 amino acids. Trimming stripped 0 bases from V and 2 bases from J, with 11 bases between. Germline CDR1 is SGHRS and CDR2 is YFSETQ. In nucleotides, the CDR3 is TGCGCCAGCAGCTTGGCCGTAACAGGGACTAATGAAAAACTGTTTTTT. It translates to CASSLAVTGTNEKLFF.

This clone was found once. The gene calls are TRBV5-6 and TRBJ2-3; TRBD2 agrees at 7 bases. The germline gives CDR1 SGHDT, CDR2 YYEEEE. Trimming removed 0 bases from V and 5 bases from J; junction bases left unmatched: 12. This CDR3 has 17 residues. Here the CDR3 reads CASSLARLAGVLDTQYF. The CDR3 region has the DNA TGTGCCAGCAGCTTGGCCCGTTTGGCGGGAGTGCTAGATACGCAGTATTTT.

This clone was counted a single time. The chain links TRBV27 to TRBJ2-7, with 8 bases identical to TRBD1. The CDR3 has 14 residues. Germline CDR1 and CDR2: MNHEY and SMNVEV (reference sequence). V lost 6 bases and J lost 3; bases outside the gene matches: 7. DNA for the CDR3: TGTGCCAGCAGCCTTGACAGGGGTAACTACGAGCAGTACTTC. This gives the protein CASSLDRGNYEQYF.

The chain combines TRBV2 with TRBJ1-6; 7 bases are a match to TRBD1. The CDR3 contains 15 residues. With 8 bases clipped from V and 6 bases from J, the junction kept 10 bases outside the gene matches. CDR1 and CDR2 (germline): SNHLY, FYNNEI. The CDR3 DNA reads as TGTGCCAGCCAGCTCCTTCGACAGGGTAATTCACCCCTCCACTTT. Translated, it gives CASQLLRQGNSPLHF. Full variable domain (remainder filled in from reference TRBV2 and TRBJ1-6): EPEVTQTPSHQVTQMGQEVILRCVPISNHLYFYWYRQILGQKVEFLVSFYNNEISEKSEIFDDQFSVERPDGSNFTLKIRSTKLEDSAMYFCASQLLRQGNSPLHFGNGTRLTVT.

The chain couples TRBV7-2 to TRBJ2-2, with D perhaps TRBD2 (6 bases). Looked up from germline, CDR1 is SGHTA and CDR2 is FQGNSA. This CDR3 contains 15 residues. Trimming removed 4 bases from V and 5 bases from J, with 14 bases in between. CDR3 nucleotide sequence: TGTGCCAGCAGCTCCCGCCGCGCGGGGACCGGGGAGCTGTTTTTT. This codes for CASSSRRAGTGELFF.

This chain links TRBV2 with TRBJ1-5; D uncertain. Trimming removed 3 bases at V and 0 bases at J, with 15 bases between. Per germline, CDR1 SNHLY and CDR2 FYNNEI. This CDR3 spans 17 amino acids. The CDR3 nucleotides are TGTGCCAGCAGTGAGTTCACGCCGGCCCCTAGCAATCAGCCCCAGCATTTT. As protein: CASSEFTPAPSNQPQHF.

The V call is TRBV11-1, the J call TRBJ2-1; TRBD2 matches 14 bases. V lost 1 base, J lost 8 bases, and 4 bases stayed unmatched. Germline V CDR1 and CDR2: SGHAT, FQDESV (reference sequence). This CDR3 is built from 16 residues. CDR3: CASSLGLAGGSDEQFF. As DNA, the CDR3 is TGTGCCAGCAGCTTAGGACTAGCGGGAGGGAGCGATGAGCAGTTCTTC.

This chain joins TRBV13 and TRBJ1-2; a possible D gene is TRBD1 (5 bases). V shed 1 base and J shed 2 bases, with 11 bases lying between them. Germline V gives CDR1 PRHDT, CDR2 FYEKMQ (reference sequence). CDR3 size: 15 residues. CDR3 DNA: TGTGCCAGCAGCTTAGCCGACAGAGGAAACTATGGCTACACCTTC. Translating it yields CASSLADRGNYGYTF. The full variable domain, its missing parts supplied by reference TRBV13 and TRBJ1-2, is AAGVIQSPRHLIKEKRETATLKCYPIPRHDTVYWYQQGPGQDPQFLISFYEKMQSDKGSIPDRFSAQQFSDYHSELNMSSLELGDSALYFCASSLADRGNYGYTFGSGTRLTVV.

This clone was seen only once. The chain combines TRBV20-1 with TRBJ2-1; the D is unclear. The V and J ends lost 5 bases and 6 bases respectively, with 8 bases between them. Germline assignment: CDR1 DFQATT and CDR2 SNEGSKA (reference sequence). The CDR3 runs to 11 residues. For the CDR3, the DNA is TGCAGTGCTGGGTGGTCCAATGAGCAGTTCTTC. It yields the protein CSAGWSNEQFF.

This clone occurred a few times. The chain employs TRBV29-1 and TRBJ2-3; the D gene is possibly TRBD2 (6 bases). The CDR3 is 11 amino acids. Germline V gene data show CDR1 as SQVTM and CDR2 as ANQGSEA. V was clipped by 4 bases and J by 9 bases, with 11 bases between them. In nucleotides, the CDR3 is TGCAGCGTTGGGGGAGGAAGCACGCAGTATTTT. It translates to CSVGGGSTQYF.

The rearrangement uses TRBV6-1 and TRBJ2-7, with 8 positions matching TRBD1. The trim removed 7 bases at V and 2 bases at J, leaving 7 bases unmatched. The CDR3 loop spans 14 amino acids. Per germline, CDR1 MNHNS and CDR2 SASEGT. The DNA of the CDR3 is TGTGCCAGCAATGCCCGGACAGGGACCTACGAGCAGTACTTC. Its protein product is CASNARTGTYEQYF.

The chain has TRBV12-5 and TRBJ2-1, with 8 positions matching TRBD2. CDR3 length: 16 amino acids. Germline loops: CDR1 LGHNT, CDR2 FRNRAP. Unmatched junction bases numbered 9, after V lost 0 bases and J lost 8 bases. The CDR3: CASGLVLSGGVYEQFF. CDR3 DNA: TGTGCTAGTGGTTTGGTACTGAGCGGGGGCGTATATGAGCAGTTCTTC.